This entry features one TCR beta chain sequence. This receptor's antigen is unknown. One base away there is no much larger clone; base qualities are not given. This sample was included in a study of blood T cells in healthy people across ages (dated by TCRdb to between 2015 and 2017). For the wider study: Template switching captured roughly one uniquely barcoded TCR beta cDNA molecule per two T cells in model experiments. The study measured age-related changes in TCR beta repertoire diversity using deep sequencing normalized with unique cDNA molecular identifiers. Donors were grouped into four age groups: young (average roughly 17 years), middle-aged (39), aged (around 62) and long-lived (about 82). To avoid experimental bias, donors of different ages were randomly spread across the sequencing lanes. Using the same blood draw, the study looked at two additional independent replicas of 1 million unique cDNA reads for two donors, one aged 18 to 29 and the other aged 80 or older. What the authors observed across the whole study: Bulk unsorted PBMC profiling prevented conclusive comparison of naive and antigen-experienced compartments. Estimates of total diversity based on one million sequenced T cells were regarded as lower bounds and as underestimates. Because the CMV infection status of the donors was unknown, age-related changes in expanded clonotypes may potentially have been confounded. A strong correlation was found between observed TCR beta diversity and the percentage of naive T cells measured by flow cytometry. Compared with the aged group, the long-lived group had more naive CD4+ T cells, fewer expanded clones and increased TCR diversity, suggesting age selection. Observed TCR beta diversity per million T cells fell roughly linearly with age, and a significant reduction was already apparent by age roughly 41.

The library was built by means of 5' RACE. The sequencing machine was an Illumina HiSeq 2500. A second roughly 6 to 11 cycle PCR used a sample-barcoded 5' primer and a J-beta primer mix. Each TCR beta cDNA molecule received a unique molecular identifier from a template-switch 5' adaptor carrying 12 random nucleotides. At least 2.5 million CDR3-containing paired-end reads were obtained from each sample. All of the RNA was converted into first-strand cDNA using the Mint cDNA synthesis kit, with a TRBC-specific oligonucleotide serving as the primer. All cDNA was treated with uracil-DNA glycosylase and then went through a first 18-cycle PCR with the universal primers M1SS and BC2_uni_R. For the original study's pipeline: For normalization, 1 million high-quality reads were randomly selected from each sample, with every read carrying a distinct molecular identifier. Reads with shared molecular identifiers were discarded instead of being binned into consensus sequences. MiTCR, run with a Q25 quality threshold and the strictest error-elimination algorithm, handled CDR3 identification, clonotype clustering and error correction. A nonparametric unseen species model with Euler transformation was used to estimate a lower bound on total TCR beta diversity. The raw public reads went through TCRdb reprocessing: fastp at Q25, MiXCR clone calling, in-frame beta chains kept. Records with the same CDR3 protein are collapsed into one entry carrying the most frequent genes and DNA. It is TCRdb's table, rather than the study itself, that gives the V and J calls and clone size. The sample has over 600,000 distinct CDR3 sequences on record, around 21% of them singletons. Roughly 3.4% of the sample is held by the ten biggest clonotypes.

The donors were a few dozen Caucasian individuals from Russia, aged 6 to 90 years, who were systemically healthy. Ten milliliters of peripheral blood were collected from each donor into EDTA-treated Vacutainer tubes. Ficoll-Paque density-gradient centrifugation was used to isolate PBMCs, with at least 7 million obtained per sample. Total RNA, at least 5 micrograms per sample, was extracted from PBMCs with Trizol reagent. For every donor, flow cytometry on a PBMC aliquot measured the percentage of naive CD45RAhigh/CD27high T cells. Taken from the germline V gene, the CDR1 and CDR2 loops are SGDLS and YYNGEE. Trimming takes 0 bases from V and 5 bases from J, and the germline ends sit 14 bases apart. There are 16 amino acids in the CDR3, from cysteine to phenylalanine inclusive. The DNA shown is the 48-base CDR3, in frame from base 1.

The chain is made from TRBV9 and TRBJ2-2, with the D segment identity uncertain. The source material was blood. The receptor's source is a man in his 70s in good health. The CDR3 has the sequence CASSVDVGRSTGELFF. The DNA is TGTGCCAGCAGCGTAGACGTGGGTAGAAGTACCGGGGAGCTGTTTTTT.